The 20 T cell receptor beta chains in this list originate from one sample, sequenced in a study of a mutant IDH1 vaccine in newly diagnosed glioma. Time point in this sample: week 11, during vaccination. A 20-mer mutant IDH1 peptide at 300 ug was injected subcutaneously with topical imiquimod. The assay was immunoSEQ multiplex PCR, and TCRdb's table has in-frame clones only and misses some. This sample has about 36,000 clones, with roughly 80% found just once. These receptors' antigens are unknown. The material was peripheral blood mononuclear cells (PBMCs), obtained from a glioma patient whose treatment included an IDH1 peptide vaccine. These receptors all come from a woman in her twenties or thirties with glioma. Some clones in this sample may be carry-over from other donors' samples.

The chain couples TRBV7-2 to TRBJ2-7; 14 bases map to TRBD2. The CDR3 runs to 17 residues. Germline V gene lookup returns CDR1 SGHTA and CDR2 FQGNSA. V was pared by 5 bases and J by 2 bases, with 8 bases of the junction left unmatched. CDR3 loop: CASSPSGLAGDTYEQYF. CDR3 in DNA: TGTGCCAGCAGCCCCTCGGGACTAGCGGGAGATACCTACGAGCAGTACTTC.

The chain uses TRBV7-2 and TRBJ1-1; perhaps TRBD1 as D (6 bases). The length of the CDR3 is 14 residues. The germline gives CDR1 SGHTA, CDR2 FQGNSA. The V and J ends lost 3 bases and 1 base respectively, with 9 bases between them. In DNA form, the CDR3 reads TGTGCCAGCAGCTTCCGGACAGAGAACACTGAAGCTTTCTTT. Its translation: CASSFRTENTEAFF. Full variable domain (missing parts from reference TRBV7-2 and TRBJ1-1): GAGVSQSPSNKVTEKGKDVELRCDPISGHTALYWYRQSLGQGLEFLIYFQGNSAPDKSGLPSDRFSAERTGGSVSTLTIQRTQQEDSAVYLCASSFRTENTEAFFGQGTRLTVV.

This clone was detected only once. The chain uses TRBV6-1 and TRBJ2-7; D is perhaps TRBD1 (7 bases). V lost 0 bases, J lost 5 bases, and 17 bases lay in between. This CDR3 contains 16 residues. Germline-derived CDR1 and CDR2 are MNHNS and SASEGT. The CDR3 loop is CASSEAIGQGGHEQYF. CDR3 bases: TGTGCCAGCAGTGAAGCCATCGGGCAGGGGGGACACGAGCAGTACTTC.

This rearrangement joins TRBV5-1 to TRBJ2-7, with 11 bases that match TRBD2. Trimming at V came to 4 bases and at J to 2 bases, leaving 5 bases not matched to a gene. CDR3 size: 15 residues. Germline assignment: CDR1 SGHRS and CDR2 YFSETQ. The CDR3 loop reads CASSVVTSGAYEQYF. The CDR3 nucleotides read TGCGCCAGCAGCGTAGTGACTAGCGGGGCCTACGAGCAGTACTTC.

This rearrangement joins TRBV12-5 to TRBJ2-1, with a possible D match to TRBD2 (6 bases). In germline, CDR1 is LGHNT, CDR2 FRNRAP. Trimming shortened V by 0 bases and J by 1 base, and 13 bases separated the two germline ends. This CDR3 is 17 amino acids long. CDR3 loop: CASGLVLWDSSYNEQFF. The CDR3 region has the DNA TGTGCTAGTGGTTTGGTACTTTGGGACTCATCCTACAATGAGCAGTTCTTC.

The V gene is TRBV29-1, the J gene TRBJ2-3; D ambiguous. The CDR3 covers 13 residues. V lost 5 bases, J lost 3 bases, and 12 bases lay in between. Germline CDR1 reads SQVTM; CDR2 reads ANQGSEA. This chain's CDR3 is CSVIGVGTDTQYF. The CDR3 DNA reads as TGCAGCGTTATAGGAGTAGGGACAGATACGCAGTATTTT.

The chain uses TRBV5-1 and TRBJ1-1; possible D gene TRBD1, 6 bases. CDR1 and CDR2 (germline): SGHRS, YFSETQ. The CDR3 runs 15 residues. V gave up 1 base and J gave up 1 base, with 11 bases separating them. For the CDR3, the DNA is TGCGCCAGCAGCTTGAGAGGGGGAACGAACACTGAAGCTTTCTTT. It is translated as CASSLRGGTNTEAFF.

The CDR3 DNA is TGTGCCAGTACTCTAGCGGGGGCGAGTCCCTTCTTTAATGAGCAGTTCTTC. Translated: CASTLAGASPFFNEQFF. The chain uses TRBV19 and TRBJ2-1; TRBD2 agrees at 10 bases. Germline CDR1 is LNHDA and CDR2 is SQIVND (reference sequence). J gave up 7 bases and V 7 bases, and 16 bases lay outside the gene matches. The CDR3 runs to 17 residues.

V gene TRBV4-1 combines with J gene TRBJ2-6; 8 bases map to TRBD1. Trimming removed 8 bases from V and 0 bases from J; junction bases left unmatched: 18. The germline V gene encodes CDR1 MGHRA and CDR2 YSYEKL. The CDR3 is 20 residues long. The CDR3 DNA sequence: TGCGCCAGCCTCCCAAGATACTTCGCAGGGGGCAACTCTGGGGCCAACGTCCTGACTTTC. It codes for CASLPRYFAGGNSGANVLTF.

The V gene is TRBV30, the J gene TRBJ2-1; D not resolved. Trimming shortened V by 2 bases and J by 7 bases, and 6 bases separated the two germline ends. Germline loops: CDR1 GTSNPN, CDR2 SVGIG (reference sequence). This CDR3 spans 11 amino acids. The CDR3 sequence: CAWSLRNEQFF. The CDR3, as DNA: TGTGCCTGGAGTTTGAGAAATGAGCAGTTCTTC.

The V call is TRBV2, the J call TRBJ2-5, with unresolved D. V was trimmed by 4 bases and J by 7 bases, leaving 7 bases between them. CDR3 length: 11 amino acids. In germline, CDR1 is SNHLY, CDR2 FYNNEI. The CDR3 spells CASSGVGTQYF. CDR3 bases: TGTGCCAGCAGTGGAGTAGGGACCCAGTACTTC.

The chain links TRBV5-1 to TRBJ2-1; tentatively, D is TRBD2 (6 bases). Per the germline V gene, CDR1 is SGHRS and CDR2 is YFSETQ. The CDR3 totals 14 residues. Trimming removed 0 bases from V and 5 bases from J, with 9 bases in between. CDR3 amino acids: CASSLVGGDNEQFF. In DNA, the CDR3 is TGCGCCAGCAGCTTGGTGGGCGGGGACAATGAGCAGTTCTTC.

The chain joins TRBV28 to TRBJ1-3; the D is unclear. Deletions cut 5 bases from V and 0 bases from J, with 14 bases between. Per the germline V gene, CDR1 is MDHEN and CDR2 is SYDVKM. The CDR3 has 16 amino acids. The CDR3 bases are TGTGCCAGCAGTCCCCCGGGCCAAGCCTCTGGAAACACCATATATTTT. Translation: CASSPPGQASGNTIYF.

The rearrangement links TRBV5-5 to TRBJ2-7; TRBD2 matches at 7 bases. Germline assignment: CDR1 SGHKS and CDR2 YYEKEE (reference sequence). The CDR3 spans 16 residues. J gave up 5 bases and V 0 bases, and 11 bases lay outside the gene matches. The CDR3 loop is CASSLAGREFSDEQYF. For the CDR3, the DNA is TGTGCCAGCAGCTTGGCCGGGCGGGAGTTCTCAGACGAGCAGTACTTC.

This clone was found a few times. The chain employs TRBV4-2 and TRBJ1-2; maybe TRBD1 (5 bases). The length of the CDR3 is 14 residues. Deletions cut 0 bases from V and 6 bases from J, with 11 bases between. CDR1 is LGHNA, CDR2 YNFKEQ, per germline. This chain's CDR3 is CASSQDLTANGYTF. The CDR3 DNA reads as TGTGCCAGCAGCCAAGATCTGACAGCGAATGGCTACACCTTC.

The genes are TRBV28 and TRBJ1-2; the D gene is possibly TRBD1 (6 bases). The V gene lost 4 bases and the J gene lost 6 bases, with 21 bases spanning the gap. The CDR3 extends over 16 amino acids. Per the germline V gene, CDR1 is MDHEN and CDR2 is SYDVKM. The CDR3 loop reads CASSSGMGQQYHGYTF. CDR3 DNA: TGTGCCAGCAGTTCAGGGATGGGACAACAATACCATGGCTACACCTTC.

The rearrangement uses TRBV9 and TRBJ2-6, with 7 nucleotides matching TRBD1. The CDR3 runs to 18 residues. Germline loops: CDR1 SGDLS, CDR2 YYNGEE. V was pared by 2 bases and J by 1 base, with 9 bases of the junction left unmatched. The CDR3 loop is CASSVFPRGQSGANVLTF. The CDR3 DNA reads TGTGCCAGCAGCGTCTTCCCTCGGGGACAGTCTGGGGCCAACGTCCTGACTTTC.

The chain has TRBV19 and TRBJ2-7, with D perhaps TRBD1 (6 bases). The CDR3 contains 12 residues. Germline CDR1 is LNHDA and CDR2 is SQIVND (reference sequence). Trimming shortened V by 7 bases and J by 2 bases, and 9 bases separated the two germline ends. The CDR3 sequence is CASKDRTYEQYF. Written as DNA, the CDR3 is TGTGCCAGTAAAGACAGGACCTACGAGCAGTACTTC.

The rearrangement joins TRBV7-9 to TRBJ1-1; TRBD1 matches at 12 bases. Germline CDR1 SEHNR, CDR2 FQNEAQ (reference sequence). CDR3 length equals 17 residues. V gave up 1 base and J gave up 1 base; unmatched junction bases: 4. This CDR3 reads CASSLEGTGGWNTEAFF. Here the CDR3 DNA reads TGTGCCAGCAGCTTAGAAGGGACAGGGGGCTGGAACACTGAAGCTTTCTTT.

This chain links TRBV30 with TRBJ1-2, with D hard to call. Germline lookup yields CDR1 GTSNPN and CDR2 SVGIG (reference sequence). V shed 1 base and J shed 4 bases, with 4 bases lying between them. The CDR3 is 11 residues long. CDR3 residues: CAWSGAYGYTF. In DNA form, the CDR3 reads TGTGCCTGGAGTGGGGCCTATGGCTACACCTTC.